These 20 T cell receptor beta chains were all obtained from the same sample, sequenced in a study of cytomegalovirus exposure and HLA in healthy donors. The PCR used 60 Vbeta and 13 Jbeta primers. Data came from immunoSEQ multiplex PCR; TCRdb stores just in-frame clones and leaves some out. The repertoire has 150,000 or so clones, approximately 80% of them found once; the top ten carry approximately 1.4%. Sequencing used PBMCs. The receptor source for this set is a female donor in good health and CMV-seronegative.

V usage is TRBV5-4 and J usage is TRBJ2-5; perhaps TRBD2 as D (6 bases). The germline V gene has CDR1 SGHNT and CDR2 YYREEE (reference sequence). This CDR3 is built from 19 residues. V was pared by 5 bases and J by 7 bases, with 33 bases between. Here the CDR3 reads CASSRSRDSLRTGKRTQYF. CDR3 nucleotides: TGTGCCAGCAGTAGAAGCCGGGACTCGCTAAGAACTGGGAAGAGGACCCAGTACTTC.

CDR3 loop: CASSSRRNSYEQYF. CDR3 DNA: TGTGCCAGCAGCTCAAGGCGGAACTCCTACGAGCAGTACTTC. This chain links TRBV7-2 with TRBJ2-7; the D is unclear. CDR1 and CDR2 from the germline V gene are SGHTA and FQGNSA. The CDR3 is made up of 14 amino acids. Trimming shortened V by 4 bases and J by 0 bases, and 10 bases separated the two germline ends. Supplemented by reference TRBV7-2 and TRBJ2-7, the full variable domain reads GAGVSQSPSNKVTEKGKDVELRCDPISGHTALYWYRQSLGQGLEFLIYFQGNSAPDKSGLPSDRFSAERTGGSVSTLTIQRTQQEDSAVYLCASSSRRNSYEQYFGPGTRLTVT.

This chain joins TRBV9 and TRBJ2-6, with D possibly being TRBD2 (5 bases). Germline CDR1 SGDLS, CDR2 YYNGEE. The V gene lost 0 bases and the J gene lost 2 bases, with 15 bases spanning the gap. This CDR3 has 18 amino acids. In DNA, the CDR3 is TGTGCCAGCAGCGTAGGCGAGGGTCGGGTAGCTGGGGCCAACGTCCTGACTTTC. It yields the protein CASSVGEGRVAGANVLTF.

V usage is TRBV7-2 and J usage is TRBJ2-2; D gene uncertain. Per the germline V gene, CDR1 is SGHTA and CDR2 is FQGNSA. V was clipped by 2 bases and J by 0 bases, with 4 bases between them. This CDR3 comprises 14 residues. The CDR3 bases are TGTGCCAGCAGCTTAATAACGAACACCGGGGAGCTGTTTTTT. Its translation: CASSLITNTGELFF.

J is TRBJ2-7 and V is TRBV30; 11 nucleotides align to TRBD2. CDR3 length equals 12 residues. The V gene end was trimmed by 8 bases and the J gene end by 2 bases; junction bases not matched to a gene: 2. CDR1 GTSNPN and CDR2 SVGIG come from the germline V gene (reference sequence). CDR3 region: CAGTSGAYEQYF. CDR3 coding DNA: TGTGCCGGGACTAGCGGAGCCTACGAGCAGTACTTC.

This clone was seen a single time. The chain links TRBV27 to TRBJ2-7, with D perhaps matching TRBD2 (5 bases). CDR1 is MNHEY and CDR2 is SMNVEV in the germline V gene (reference sequence). The V and J ends lost 2 bases and 3 bases respectively, with 11 bases between them. The CDR3 covers 14 residues. CDR3 bases: TGTGCCAGCAGTTTACGAGGCCGGGACTACGAGCAGTACTTC. Encoded protein: CASSLRGRDYEQYF.

Notes on this clone: A far larger clone is only one base removed, so a read error is likely. The V and J genes are TRBV7-3 and TRBJ2-1; 10 bases are a match to TRBD2. J lost 5 bases, V lost 4 bases, and 2 bases had no gene match. Germline CDR1 is SGHTA and CDR2 is FQGTGA. The CDR3 length is 14 residues. The CDR3 spells CASSSSGSNNEQFF. The DNA of the CDR3 is TGTGCCAGCAGCTCTAGCGGGAGCAACAATGAGCAGTTCTTC.

This clone was picked up a small number of times. This chain joins TRBV10-3 and TRBJ2-1; 14 bases map to TRBD2. CDR1 is ENHRY and CDR2 is SYGVKD in the germline V gene. The junction had 3 bases not matched to a gene; V was cut back by 6 bases and J by 8 bases. The CDR3 runs 14 residues. The CDR3 loop is CAIRGLAGVDEQFF. CDR3 coding DNA: TGTGCCATCAGGGGACTAGCGGGAGTTGATGAGCAGTTCTTC.

The chain carries TRBV20-1 and TRBJ2-7; D may be TRBD2 (5 bases). With 2 bases removed from V and 5 bases from J, the gap between germline ends came to 7 bases. The CDR3 runs to 11 residues. Germline V gene sequence: CDR1 DFQATT, CDR2 SNEGSKA (reference sequence). CDR3 in DNA: TGCAGTGCTAGAATGAGGGACGAGCAGTACTTC. Encoded protein: CSARMRDEQYF.

V is TRBV7-2 and J is TRBJ1-1; D possibly corresponds to TRBD1 (6 bases). V shed 1 base and J shed 10 bases, with 16 bases lying between them. From germline, CDR1 is SGHTA and CDR2 FQGNSA. This CDR3 is 14 amino acids long. CDR3 DNA: TGTGCCAGCAGCTTAGGGACAGTTCAGGTACCAGCTTTCTTT. As protein: CASSLGTVQVPAFF.

The chain uses TRBV27 and TRBJ1-5; 7 bases line up with TRBD1. Germline V gene data show CDR1 as MNHEY and CDR2 as SMNVEV (reference sequence). The CDR3 contains 15 residues. V dropped 6 bases and J dropped 1; count of bases not matched to a gene: 6. The chain's CDR3 is CASRVDRASNQPQHF. For the CDR3, the DNA is TGTGCCAGCAGAGTAGACAGGGCCAGCAATCAGCCCCAGCATTTT.

The J gene is TRBJ2-7, the V gene TRBV7-9, with 7 positions matching TRBD2. This CDR3 has 14 residues. Germline V gives CDR1 SEHNR, CDR2 FQNEAQ (reference sequence). V dropped 3 bases and J dropped 1; count of bases not matched to a gene: 3. The CDR3 nucleotides are TGTGCCAGCAGCTTGGGCGGGGGATCCTACGAGCAGTACTTC. Translating gives CASSLGGGSYEQYF.

The J gene is TRBJ2-3, the V gene TRBV7-2; the match to TRBD2 covers 7 bases. There are 16 residues in the CDR3. V dropped 1 base and J dropped 2; count of bases not matched to a gene: 6. In germline, CDR1 is SGHTA, CDR2 FQGNSA. CDR3 residues: CASSLGGRADTDTQYF. Written as DNA, the CDR3 is TGTGCCAGCAGCTTAGGTGGGAGGGCCGACACAGATACGCAGTATTTT.

V gene TRBV7-8 combines with J gene TRBJ2-4; 9 nucleotides align to TRBD1. The CDR3 is 20 residues long. The germline CDR1 and CDR2 sequences are SGHVS and FQNEAQ. Germline trimming cut 1 base from V and 2 bases from J; bases unmatched to any gene: 15. The CDR3 spells CASSLERGTGRWKTKNIQYF. DNA for the CDR3: TGTGCCAGCAGCTTAGAGAGGGGGACAGGGCGGTGGAAAACCAAAAACATTCAGTACTTC. Variable domain in full (rest from reference TRBV7-8 and TRBJ2-4): GAGVSQSPRYKVAKRGQDVALRCDPISGHVSLFWYQQALGQGPEFLTYFQNEAQLDKSGLPSDRFFAERPEGSVSTLKIQRTQQEDSAVYLCASSLERGTGRWKTKNIQYFGAGTRLSVL.

The chain recombines TRBV2 with TRBJ2-5, with 7 bases lining up with TRBD1. The J segment lost 9 bases and the V segment lost 5 bases, leaving 18 bases of the junction unmatched. This CDR3 comprises 16 residues. Germline CDR1 reads SNHLY; CDR2 reads FYNNEI. This CDR3 is CASSSMPGQLRLAQYF. Here the CDR3 DNA reads TGTGCCAGCAGTTCGATGCCGGGACAGCTTAGGTTGGCCCAGTACTTC.

The chain recombines TRBV7-9 with TRBJ1-1; D unresolved. CDR3 length: 14 amino acids. Trimming took off 3 bases at V and 0 bases at J, with 8 bases between the two ends. The germline gives CDR1 SEHNR, CDR2 FQNEAQ (reference sequence). The DNA of the CDR3 is TGTGCCAGCAGCTTTTTACAACTGAACACTGAAGCTTTCTTT. Its protein is CASSFLQLNTEAFF.

The rearrangement links TRBV29-1 to TRBJ1-5, with D maybe TRBD1 (5 bases). The germline gives CDR1 SQVTM, CDR2 ANQGSEA. Trimming left V 4 bases short and J 7 bases short, with 11 bases between. The CDR3 extends over 12 amino acids. CDR3 nucleotide sequence: TGCAGCGTTGCCAGGGAGGGCCAGCCCCAGCATTTT. This gives the protein CSVAREGQPQHF. Full variable domain (remainder filled in from reference TRBV29-1 and TRBJ1-5): SAVISQKPSRDICQRGTSLTIQCQVDSQVTMMFWYRQQPGQSLTLIATANQGSEATYESGFVIDKFPISRPNLTFSTLTVSNMSPEDSSIYLCSVAREGQPQHFGDGTRLSIL.

This rearrangement joins TRBV4-1 to TRBJ1-1, with TRBD1 matching over 7 bases. Germline CDR1 is MGHRA and CDR2 is YSYEKL. The CDR3 totals 16 residues. The trim removed 4 bases at V and 4 bases at J, leaving 12 bases unmatched. The CDR3 bases are TGCGCCAGCAGCCTTGAAGGGGGCAGTTTTGGCACTGAAGCTTTCTTT. Its protein product is CASSLEGGSFGTEAFF.

This rearrangement joins TRBV30 to TRBJ1-2; the D is unclear. The germline V and J ends were trimmed by 8 bases and 0 bases, with 10 bases remaining between them. Per germline, CDR1 GTSNPN and CDR2 SVGIG (reference sequence). The CDR3 runs 12 residues. The CDR3 sequence: CAAEVTNYGYTF. Written as DNA, the CDR3 is TGTGCCGCGGAGGTGACTAACTATGGCTACACCTTC. Together with reference TRBV30 and TRBJ1-2, the CDR3 gives the full variable domain: SQTIHQWPATLVQPVGSPLSLECTVEGTSNPNLYWYRQAAGRGLQLLFYSVGIGQISSEVPQNLSASRPQDRQFILSSKKLLLSDSGFYLCAAEVTNYGYTFGSGTRLTVV.

This CDR3 is CASSYRDNGQETQYF. CDR3 sequence (DNA): TGTGCCAGCAGTTACCGGGACAATGGACAAGAGACCCAGTACTTC. V usage is TRBV6-5 and J usage is TRBJ2-5, with D possibly matching TRBD1 (6 bases). This CDR3 is 15 amino acids long. Germline values: CDR1 MNHEY, CDR2 SVGAGI. V was pared by 2 bases and J by 2 bases, with 12 bases between.